This T cell receptor beta chain was observed in a study of blood T cell repertoires in COVID-19 (dated by TCRdb to about 2020). For the study in its entirety: Samples covering the acute and convalescent phases of COVID-19 were provided by collaborators in the United States, Italy and Spain. The dataset comprised deeply sampled blood TCRbeta repertoires from subjects exposed to, actively infected with, or recovered from COVID-19. The samples were drawn from two sources: the first 160 participants of the ongoing ImmuneRACE study, and fewer than 1,500 subjects contributed by 6 global collaborators. A freely available public database, intended as a resource for researchers studying the immune response to SARS-CoV-2, is where the repertoires were released. Nearly every sample came with metadata listing a de-identified subject ID, COVID-19 status, age in years and sex. The material from the prospective study consisted of cDNA or gDNA derived from T cells, B-cell-depleted T cells, or PBMCs. Where HLA class I and class II types were available, the types were taken from metadata supplied by the sample provider, not from assay-based typing.

Enrolling through a virtual design, the prospective study's participants ranged in age from roughly 18 to 90 years and lived across roughly 23 United States geographic areas. To assign participants to cohorts, the prospective study relied on clinical history that participants themselves reported in a screening survey and a study questionnaire. Exposed participants had been in contact, within 2 weeks of entering the study, with a person who had a PCR-confirmed or clinician-diagnosed case of COVID-19. Mobile phlebotomists in the prospective study collected whole blood, serum and a nasopharyngeal or oropharyngeal swab from every participant. Additional blood draws and questionnaires over an approximately two-month period could optionally be provided by prospective study participants. Blood samples from the prospective study were shipped frozen or at room temperature prior to DNA extraction. Overall study outcomes, separate from this receptor: The quantity of clinical and demographic metadata differed by source and by participant and was supplied without curation.

Comment on this clone: Its target antigen remains unknown. Per-base quality was not reported, and no clone a single base away is much larger than it.

The germline V gene yields KGHDR for CDR1 and SFDVKD for CDR2. The CDR3, from cysteine to phenylalanine, totals 16 residues. The read is trimmed to its CDR3 DNA, 48 bases read in frame from base 1. At the junction V is shortened by 0 bases and J by 5 bases, with 13 bases in between. TCRbeta CDR3 regions were amplified from genomic DNA using the immunoSEQ Assay, a bias-controlled multiplex PCR. The original methods were these. Within the assay, amplification of reference gene primers was used to estimate how many nucleated cells each sample contained. To quantify the absolute abundance of each unique TCRbeta CDR3 rearrangement, sequence reads were collapsed and filtered. For each sample, productive Simpson clonality was calculated as the square root of Simpson's diversity index over productive rearrangements. The source is immuneACCESS, and TCRdb retained only in-frame sequences with V and J called. Part of the clones is not carried over; for the studies checked, unresolved V genes explain less than half of this, and the remainder is unexplained. V and J calls and clone size follow that table, whereas D and trimming were derived from the DNA. The sample includes under 300,000 clones, with approximately 88% observed a single time. The ten top clones hold about 3.1% of the sample.

The receptor chain draws on TRBV24-1 and TRBJ2-1; the D gene remains uncertain. Sequencing was carried out using PBMCs or T cells enriched from blood (not recorded which). This clonotype was obtained from a woman aged 40-49 years who had been exposed to COVID-19. The sequence in DNA is TGTGCCACCAGTGATTTGAGGAGCGTCGGAGACAATGAGCAGTTCTTC. It specifies CATSDLRSVGDNEQFF.